At least ten counts were recorded for the clone carrying this TCR beta chain. This CDR3 has 15 amino acids. Per germline, CDR1 MGHDK and CDR2 SYGVNS. The junction had 1 base not matched to a gene; V was cut back by 6 bases and J by 2 bases. The cDNA 3' end received a ligated oligonucleotide with a UMI. The first PCR ran 3 to 5 cycles with an equimolar RC1.1 and RC1.2 beta primer mix. TCRdb ran MiXCR on the UMI-ligation and nested PCR reads and lists one entry per CDR3 protein. The sample holds tens of thousands of distinct CDR3 sequences; 7.3% are singletons and the top ten take approximately 14%. The sample originates from a study of quantifying T cell responses using KT2 cells. Across the study: cDNA was made from DNase-treated RNA using alpha and beta constant primers.

The chain employs TRBV25-1 and TRBJ2-2, with 12 nucleotides matching TRBD1. The receptor comes from a human donor. Sample: PBMCs spiked with cells of the T cell clone KT2. The CDR3 spells CASSGTGGNTGELFF. CDR3 bases: TGTGCCAGCAGCGGGACAGGGGGCAACACCGGGGAGCTGTTTTTT.